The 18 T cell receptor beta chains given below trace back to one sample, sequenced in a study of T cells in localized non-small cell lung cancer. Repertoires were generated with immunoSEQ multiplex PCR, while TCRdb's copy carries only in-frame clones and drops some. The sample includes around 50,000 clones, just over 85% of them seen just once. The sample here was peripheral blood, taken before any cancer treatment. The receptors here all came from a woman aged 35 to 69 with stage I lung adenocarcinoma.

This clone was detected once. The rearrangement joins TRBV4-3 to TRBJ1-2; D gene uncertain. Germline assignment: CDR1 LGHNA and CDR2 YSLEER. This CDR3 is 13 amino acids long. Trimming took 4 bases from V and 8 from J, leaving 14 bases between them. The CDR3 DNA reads TGCGCCAGCAGCCCGCGCGGGGTTGCGGGCTACACCTTC. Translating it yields CASSPRGVAGYTF.

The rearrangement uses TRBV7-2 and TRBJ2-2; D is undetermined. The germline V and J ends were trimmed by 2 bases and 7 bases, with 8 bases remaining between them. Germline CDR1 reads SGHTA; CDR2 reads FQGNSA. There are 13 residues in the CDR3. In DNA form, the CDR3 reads TGTGCCAGCAGCTTAAGTGCGGACGGGGAGCTGTTTTTT. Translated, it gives CASSLSADGELFF.

As DNA, the CDR3 is TGTGCCACCAGCGGACAGGGGGCGTATGGCTACACCTTC. This codes for CATSGQGAYGYTF. The J gene is TRBJ1-2, the V gene TRBV15; TRBD1 aligns across 11 bases. Losses at the gene ends were 5 bases for V and 5 bases for J; bases not matched to a gene: 1. Germline values: CDR1 LNHNV, CDR2 YYDKDF (reference sequence). This CDR3 comprises 13 residues.

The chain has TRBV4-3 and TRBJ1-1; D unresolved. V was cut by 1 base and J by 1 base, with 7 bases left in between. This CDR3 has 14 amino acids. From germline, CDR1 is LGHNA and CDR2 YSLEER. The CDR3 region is CASSQVLQNTEAFF. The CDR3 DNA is TGCGCCAGCAGCCAAGTTCTTCAGAACACTGAAGCTTTCTTT.

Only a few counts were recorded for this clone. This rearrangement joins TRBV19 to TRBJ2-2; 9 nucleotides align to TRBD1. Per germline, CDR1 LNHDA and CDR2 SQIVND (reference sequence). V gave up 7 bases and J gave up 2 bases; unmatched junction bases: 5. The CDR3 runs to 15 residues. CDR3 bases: TGTGCCAGTAACCCGGACAGGGGTAACACCGGGGAGCTGTTTTTT. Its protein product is CASNPDRGNTGELFF.

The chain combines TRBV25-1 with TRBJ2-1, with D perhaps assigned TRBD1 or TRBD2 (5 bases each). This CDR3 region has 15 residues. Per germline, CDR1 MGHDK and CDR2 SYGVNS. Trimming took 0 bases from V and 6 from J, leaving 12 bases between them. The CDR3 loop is CASSEYSRGANEQFF. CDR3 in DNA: TGTGCCAGCAGTGAATATAGTAGAGGGGCCAATGAGCAGTTCTTC.

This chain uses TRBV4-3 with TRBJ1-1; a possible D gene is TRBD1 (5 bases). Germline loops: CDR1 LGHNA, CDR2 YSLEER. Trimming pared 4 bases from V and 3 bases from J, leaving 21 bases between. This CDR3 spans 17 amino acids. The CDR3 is CASSPSPNWLGDTEAFF. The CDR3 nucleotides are TGCGCCAGCAGCCCGTCCCCCAATTGGCTGGGGGACACTGAAGCTTTCTTT.

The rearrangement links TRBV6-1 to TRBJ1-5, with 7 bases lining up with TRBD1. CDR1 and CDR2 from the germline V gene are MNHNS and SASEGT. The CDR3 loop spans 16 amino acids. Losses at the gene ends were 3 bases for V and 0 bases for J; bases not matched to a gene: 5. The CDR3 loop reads CASSERGLNSNQPQHF. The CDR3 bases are TGTGCCAGCAGTGAGAGGGGGCTCAATAGCAATCAGCCCCAGCATTTT.

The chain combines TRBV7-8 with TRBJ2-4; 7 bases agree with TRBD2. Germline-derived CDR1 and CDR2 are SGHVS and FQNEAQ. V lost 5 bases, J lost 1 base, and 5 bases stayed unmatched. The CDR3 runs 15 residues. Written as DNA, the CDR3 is TGTGCCAGCAGCCCGGACGGGGGGGCCAAAAACATTCAGTACTTC. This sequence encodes CASSPDGGAKNIQYF.

CDR3 protein: CASSPLNPSGDEKLFF. Written as DNA, the CDR3 is TGTGCCAGCAGCCCTTTGAATCCTTCCGGGGATGAAAAACTGTTTTTT. The chain carries TRBV27 and TRBJ1-4; D uncertain. The V gene's germline CDR1 is MNHEY and CDR2 SMNVEV (reference sequence). The CDR3 covers 16 residues. Trimming pared 6 bases from V and 6 bases from J, leaving 20 bases between.

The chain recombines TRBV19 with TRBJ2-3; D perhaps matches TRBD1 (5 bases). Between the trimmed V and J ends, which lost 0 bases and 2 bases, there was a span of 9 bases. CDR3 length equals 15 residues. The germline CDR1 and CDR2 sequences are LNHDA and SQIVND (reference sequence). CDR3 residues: CASSIDGADTDTQYF. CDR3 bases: TGTGCCAGTAGTATAGATGGGGCAGACACAGATACGCAGTATTTT. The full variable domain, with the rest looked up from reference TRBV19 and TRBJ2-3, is DGGITQSPKYLFRKEGQNVTLSCEQNLNHDAMYWYRQDPGQGLRLIYYSQIVNDFQKGDIAEGYSVSREKKESFPLTVTSAQKNPTAFYLCASSIDGADTDTQYFGPGTRLTVL.

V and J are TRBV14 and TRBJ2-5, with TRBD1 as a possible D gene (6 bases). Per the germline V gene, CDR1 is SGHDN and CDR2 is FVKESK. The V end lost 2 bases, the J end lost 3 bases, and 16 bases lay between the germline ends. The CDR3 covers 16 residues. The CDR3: CASSQRLGAGEETQYF. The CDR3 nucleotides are TGTGCCAGCAGCCAACGGTTGGGGGCCGGTGAAGAGACCCAGTACTTC.

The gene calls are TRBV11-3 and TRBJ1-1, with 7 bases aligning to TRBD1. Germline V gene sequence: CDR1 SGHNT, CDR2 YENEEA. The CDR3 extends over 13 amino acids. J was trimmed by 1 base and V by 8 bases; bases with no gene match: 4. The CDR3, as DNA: TGTGCCAGCGCGGACAGGTGGAACACTGAAGCTTTCTTT. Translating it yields CASADRWNTEAFF.

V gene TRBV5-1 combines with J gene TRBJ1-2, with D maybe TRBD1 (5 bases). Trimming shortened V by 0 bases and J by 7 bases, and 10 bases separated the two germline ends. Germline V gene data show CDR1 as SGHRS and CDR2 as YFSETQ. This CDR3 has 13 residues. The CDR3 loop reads CASSLGGTTGYTF. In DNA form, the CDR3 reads TGCGCCAGCAGCTTGGGTGGGACTACTGGCTACACCTTC.

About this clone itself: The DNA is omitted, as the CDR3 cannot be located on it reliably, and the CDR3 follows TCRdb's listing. CDR3 residues: CATSRGLAVEQYF. The chain uses TRBV15 and TRBJ2-7. Per germline, CDR1 LNHNV and CDR2 YYDKDF (reference sequence). The CDR3 totals 13 residues, both ends included.

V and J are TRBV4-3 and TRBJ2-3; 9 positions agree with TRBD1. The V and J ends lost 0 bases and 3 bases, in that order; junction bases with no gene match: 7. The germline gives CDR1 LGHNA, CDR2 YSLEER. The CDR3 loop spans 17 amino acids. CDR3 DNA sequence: TGCGCCAGCAGCCAAGATGGAGGGACAGGGCGGACAGATACGCAGTATTTT. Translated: CASSQDGGTGRTDTQYF.

The CDR3 nucleotides are TGCGCCAGCAGCCAAGATTGGGGACAGACGAATTCACCCCTCCACTTT. Amino acids: CASSQDWGQTNSPLHF. This sequence joins TRBV4-3 and TRBJ1-6; 7 nucleotides line up with TRBD1. CDR1 and CDR2 from the germline V gene are LGHNA and YSLEER. The CDR3 is 16 amino acids. Trimming removed 0 bases from V and 7 bases from J; junction bases left unmatched: 6.

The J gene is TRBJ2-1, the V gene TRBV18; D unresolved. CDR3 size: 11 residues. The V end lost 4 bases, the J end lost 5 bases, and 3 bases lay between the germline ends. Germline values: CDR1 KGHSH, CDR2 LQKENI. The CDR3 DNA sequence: TGTGCCAGCTCACTTAACAATGAGCAGTTCTTC. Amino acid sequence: CASSLNNEQFF.